This TCR beta chain was sequenced in a study of spatial heterogeneity in lung cancer. The study tagged each TCR cDNA molecule with a unique molecular identifier. TCRdb reanalysed the 5' RACE reads using MiXCR and keeps one entry per CDR3 protein. The table has about 23,000 distinct CDR3 sequences, less than 6% seen once. This clonotype was detected many times. The V gene's germline CDR1 is ENHRY and CDR2 SYGVKD. The germline V and J ends were trimmed by 3 bases and 4 bases, with 9 bases remaining between them. The CDR3 extends over 13 amino acids. Specified time point: sample taken at primary tumor resection. Whole RNA came from tumor, nontumor lung or frozen PBMC and was sequenced without being sorted.

This receptor was identified in a male donor with early-stage non-small cell lung cancer. Source: PBMCs, taken at surgery. The chain uses TRBV10-3 and TRBJ1-2, with D hard to call. CDR3 nucleotide sequence: TGTGCCATCAGTGATCTGAAATTCTATGGCTACACCTTC. Translating gives CAISDLKFYGYTF.